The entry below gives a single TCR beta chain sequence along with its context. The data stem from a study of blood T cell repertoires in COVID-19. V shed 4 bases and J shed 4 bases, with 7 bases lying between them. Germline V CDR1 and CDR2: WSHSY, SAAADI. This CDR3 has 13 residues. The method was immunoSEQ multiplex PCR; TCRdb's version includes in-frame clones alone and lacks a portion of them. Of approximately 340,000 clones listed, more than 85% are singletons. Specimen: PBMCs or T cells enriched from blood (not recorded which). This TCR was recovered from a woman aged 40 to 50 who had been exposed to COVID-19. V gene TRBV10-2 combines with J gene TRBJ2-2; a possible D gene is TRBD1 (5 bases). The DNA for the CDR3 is TGCGCCAGCAGTGCCACAGGCACCGGGGAGCTGTTTTTT. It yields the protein CASSATGTGELFF.